This T cell receptor (beta chain) was identified in a study of CD8 T cells in Susac syndrome. As for the study in general: Within the sequenced Susac syndrome patient group, about six exhibited active disease and about 8 were in remission. Patients with Susac syndrome were therapy-naive, on corticosteroids, or on intravenous immunoglobulin alone at blood draw.

RNA was extracted with the RNeasy kit, and a quantity of roughly 0.5 to 1 ug was reverse transcribed using random hexamers. The TCR beta CDR3 was amplified by immunoSEQ multiplex PCR across 54 Vbeta, 13 Jbeta. In TCRdb, the immunoSEQ multiplex PCR reads were re-called with MiXCR into one record per CDR3 protein. The repertoire includes some 110,000 distinct CDR3 sequences, approximately 95% of them detected once, and roughly 0.38% sits in the top ten. V dropped 2 bases and J dropped 3; count of bases not matched to a gene: 6. CDR1 is SGDLS, CDR2 YYNGEE, per germline. CDR3 length: 15 residues. CD8+ and CD4+ T cells circulating in blood were sequenced for TCR beta.

Sequencing used CD8+ T cells from PBMCs. The receptor comes from a human donor with Susac syndrome. The V call is TRBV9, the J call TRBJ1-1; TRBD1 agrees at 8 bases. The CDR3 DNA sequence: TGTGCCAGCAGCGTTGGGACAGGTCTGGACACTGAAGCTTTCTTT. The encoded protein is CASSVGTGLDTEAFF.